This TCR beta chain derives from a study of blood T cell repertoires in COVID-19. Germline CDR1 is MNHEY and CDR2 is SVGAGI. Trimming cost V 0 bases and J 0 bases, with 8 bases left between them. The CDR3 spans 15 residues. Enrolment of Seattle patients took place during active infection, and they were followed longitudinally. Sequenced by immunoSEQ multiplex PCR; TCRdb stores in-frame clones only, minus some. The table lists tens of thousands of clones, 88% of them singletons. Material: peripheral blood. The clonotype originates from a man aged 60-69 years with COVID-19, enrolled during active disease. The chain employs TRBV6-5 and TRBJ1-1; no reliable D call. The CDR3 nucleotides are TGTGCCAGCAGTTACTCGTGGGCCATGAACACTGAAGCTTTCTTT. Its protein product is CASSYSWAMNTEAFF.